The sequence of this T cell receptor (beta chain) was determined in a study of neurological immune-mediated disorders. The germline V gene encodes CDR1 WSHSY and CDR2 SAAADI. This CDR3 region has 12 residues. Between the trimmed V and J ends, which lost 3 bases and 8 bases, there was a span of 10 bases. This clonotype occurred many times. From 15-18 subjects, each sequencing run yielded over 180 million TCR-beta sequences. Using its own MiXCR run on the 5' RACE reads, TCRdb lists one record per CDR3 protein. The sample holds some 66,000 distinct CDR3 sequences, roughly 3.7% seen once. Sequences were obtained from PBMCs. The sequence was collected from a man aged 50 to 59 with multiple sclerosis. The chain employs TRBV10-2 and TRBJ1-2; D not certain. CDR3 protein: CASSESFRGYTF. Written as DNA, the CDR3 is TGCGCCAGCAGTGAATCCTTTCGGGGCTACACCTTC.